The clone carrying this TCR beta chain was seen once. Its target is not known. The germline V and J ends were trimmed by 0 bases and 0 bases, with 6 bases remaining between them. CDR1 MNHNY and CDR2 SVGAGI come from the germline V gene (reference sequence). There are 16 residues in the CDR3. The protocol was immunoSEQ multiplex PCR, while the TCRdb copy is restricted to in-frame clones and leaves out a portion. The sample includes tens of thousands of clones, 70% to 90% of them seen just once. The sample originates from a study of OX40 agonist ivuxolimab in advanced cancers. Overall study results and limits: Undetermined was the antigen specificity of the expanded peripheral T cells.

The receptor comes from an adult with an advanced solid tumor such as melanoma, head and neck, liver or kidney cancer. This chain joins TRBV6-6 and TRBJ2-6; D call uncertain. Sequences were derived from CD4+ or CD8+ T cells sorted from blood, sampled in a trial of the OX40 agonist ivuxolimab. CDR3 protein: CASSYSVSSGANVLTF. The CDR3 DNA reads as TGTGCCAGCAGTTACTCTGTGTCCTCTGGGGCCAACGTCCTGACTTTC.